This T cell receptor beta chain was identified during a study of blood T cells in healthy people across ages. General observations from the study: Getting older went along with TCR beta diversity per million T cells dropping roughly linearly. When set beside aged donors, long-lived donors presented more naive CD4+ cells and higher diversity. When one million T cells were used, diversity estimates were thought to be underestimates.

Note on this clonotype: The antigen remains unidentified.

Germline CDR1 is SGHAT and CDR2 is FQNNGV. There are 14 residues in the CDR3. PCR was performed a second time for roughly 7 to 12 cycles using a sample-barcoded 5' primer and a J-beta primer mix. Via MiXCR, TCRdb re-called the 5' RACE reads, giving one row per CDR3 protein. In the table there are a few hundred thousand distinct CDR3 sequences, over 25% of which are singletons. These data were likewise used in another study, on T cells of mothers and their children. As that study records: Persistent microchimeric T cell clones were sought, and none were detected.

The sequenced sample consisted of blood. This chain links TRBV11-2 with TRBJ2-5; D remains unclear. The J call may not be correct, given that the DNA end is closer to TRBJ2-1. The sequence came from a boy younger than 10 in good health. CDR3 amino acids: CATAATSSYNEQFF. The CDR3 DNA reads TGTGCCACCGCGGCCACCAGCTCCTACAATGAGCAGTTCTTC.